The clone carrying this T cell receptor (beta chain) has a single count. These data come from a study of blood T cell repertoires in COVID-19. About the research overall: Whether acute or convalescent, the COVID-19 samples came from the United States, Italy and Spain.

Cohort placement rested on clinical history that participants reported themselves. TCRdb's copy holds only in-frame clones and misses some; the assay was immunoSEQ multiplex PCR. The table has about 330,000 clones, over 75% seen once. This CDR3 has 15 amino acids. The sample consisted of PBMCs or T cells enriched from blood (not recorded which). V gene TRBV21-1 combines with J gene TRBJ1-4; TRBD1 is the table's D call, not checked against the DNA. TRBV21-1 represents a pseudogene. The source of this sequence is a man aged 30-40 years who had recovered from COVID-19. CDR3 loop: CASSARDIPNEKLFF. CDR3 in DNA: TGTGCCAGCAGCGCCCGGGACATCCCTAATGAAAAACTGTTTTTT.